This entry concerns a single T cell receptor (beta chain). CDR1 MDHEN and CDR2 SYDVKM come from the germline V gene. This CDR3 spans 19 amino acids. V dropped 6 bases and J dropped 3; count of bases not matched to a gene: 21. The data were taken from a study of blood T cell repertoires in COVID-19. TCRdb's table, derived via immunoSEQ multiplex PCR, lists solely in-frame clones and lacks some. Seen here are approximately 210,000 clones, more than 65% observed once, and the top ten hold about 15%. The J gene is TRBJ1-1, the V gene TRBV28; 8 bases line up with TRBD1. This receptor was taken from a woman in her fifties or sixties with acute COVID-19. The sequencing input was PBMCs or T cells enriched from blood (not recorded which). This CDR3 is CASRLSTVQGEDYDTEAFF. The CDR3 region has the DNA TGTGCCAGCAGACTATCTACGGTACAGGGGGAGGATTACGACACTGAAGCTTTCTTT.